This T cell receptor beta chain was sequenced in a study of immune evolution from preneoplasia to lung adenocarcinoma. As for the study in general: HLA loss of heterozygosity: about 7% AIS, around 16% MIA, roughly 30% ADC, none AAH.

Resections took place in Japan or China from the mid-2010s to the late 2010s. Each case's diagnosis was confirmed by two pathologists on H&E. Per germline, CDR1 WNHNN and CDR2 SYGVQD (reference sequence). V was cut by 0 bases and J by 0 bases, with 7 bases left in between. This CDR3 comprises 15 residues. Only in-frame clones appear in the TCRdb table, and some are missing; sequencing was by immunoSEQ multiplex PCR. Among more than 3,500 clones listed, approximately 72% were seen once. This sequence was found in a person aged 70 to 80 with lung adenocarcinoma. The V gene is TRBV10-1, the J gene TRBJ2-3; D not resolved. Sequenced material: FFPE minimally invasive lung adenocarcinoma tissue. CDR3 protein: CASSESTASTDTQYF. In DNA form, the CDR3 reads TGCGCCAGCAGTGAGTCGACCGCTAGCACAGATACGCAGTATTTT.